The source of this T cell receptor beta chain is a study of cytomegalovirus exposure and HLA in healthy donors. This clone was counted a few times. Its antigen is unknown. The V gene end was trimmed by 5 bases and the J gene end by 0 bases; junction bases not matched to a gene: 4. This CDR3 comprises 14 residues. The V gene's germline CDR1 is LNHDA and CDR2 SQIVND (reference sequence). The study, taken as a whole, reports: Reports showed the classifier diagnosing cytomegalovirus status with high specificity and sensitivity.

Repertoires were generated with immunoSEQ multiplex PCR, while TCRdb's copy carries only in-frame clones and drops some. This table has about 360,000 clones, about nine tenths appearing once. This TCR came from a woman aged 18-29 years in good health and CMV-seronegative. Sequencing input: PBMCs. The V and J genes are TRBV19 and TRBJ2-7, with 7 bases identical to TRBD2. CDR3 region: CASSLGGSSYEQYF. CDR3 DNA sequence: TGTGCCAGTAGTCTGGGCGGGAGCTCCTACGAGCAGTACTTC.